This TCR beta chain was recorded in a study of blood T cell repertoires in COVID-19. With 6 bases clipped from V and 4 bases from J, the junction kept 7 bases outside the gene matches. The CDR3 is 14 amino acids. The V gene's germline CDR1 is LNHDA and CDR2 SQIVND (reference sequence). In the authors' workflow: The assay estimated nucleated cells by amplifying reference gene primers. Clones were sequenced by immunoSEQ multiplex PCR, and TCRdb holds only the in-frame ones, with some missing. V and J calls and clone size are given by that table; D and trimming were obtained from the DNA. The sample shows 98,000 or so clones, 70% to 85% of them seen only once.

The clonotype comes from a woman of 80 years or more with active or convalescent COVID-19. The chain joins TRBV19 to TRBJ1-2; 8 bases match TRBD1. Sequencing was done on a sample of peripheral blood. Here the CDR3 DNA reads TGTGCCAGTAGGGGACAGGCGGGCCCCTATGGCTACACCTTC. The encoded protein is CASRGQAGPYGYTF.